The 30 T cell receptor beta chains below were found in one sample sequenced in a study of blood T cell repertoires in COVID-19. Profiled with immunoSEQ multiplex PCR; TCRdb holds only in-frame clones, not every one. The sample holds 250,000 to 350,000 clones, 85% to 90% seen once. Sequenced input: peripheral blood. These receptors all come from a woman in her 50s with COVID-19, enrolled during active disease.

The rearrangement links TRBV7-9 to TRBJ2-3, with 7 bases that match TRBD1. Per the germline V gene, CDR1 is SEHNR and CDR2 is FQNEAQ (reference sequence). The CDR3 is 14 residues long. The V and J ends lost 5 bases and 5 bases, in that order; junction bases with no gene match: 7. The CDR3 coding sequence is TGTGCCAGCAGCCCGCCCGGGACAGTAGATACGCAGTATTTT. This sequence encodes CASSPPGTVDTQYF.

This clone was seen ten or more times. The chain links TRBV6-5 to TRBJ2-7; 7 bases are a match to TRBD1. The CDR3 spans 13 residues. Germline V gives CDR1 MNHEY, CDR2 SVGAGI. V lost 11 bases and J lost 2; bases outside the gene matches: 9. The CDR3 protein is CASRRDSAYEQYF. Here the CDR3 DNA reads TGTGCCTCCCGCCGGGACAGCGCCTACGAGCAGTACTTC.

The chain joins TRBV7-2 to TRBJ2-1; TRBD2 might be the D (6 bases). V lost 1 base to trimming and J lost 9 bases, with 19 bases between them. The CDR3 runs 16 residues. Germline CDR1 and CDR2: SGHTA and FQGNSA. In DNA, the CDR3 is TGTGCCAGCAGCTTAGTATTAGTTTTCAGAGCGGGTGAGCAGTTCTTC. As protein: CASSLVLVFRAGEQFF.

The chain is built from TRBV15 and TRBJ2-7; 7 positions match TRBD2. The CDR3 totals 16 residues. The germline V gene encodes CDR1 LNHNV and CDR2 YYDKDF (reference sequence). With V trimmed by 1 base and J by 0 bases, 6 bases remained unmatched. CDR3 loop: CATSRVGGGSSYEQYF. The CDR3 nucleotides are TGTGCCACCAGCAGAGTTGGGGGGGGAAGCTCCTACGAGCAGTACTTC.

V is TRBV23-1 and J is TRBJ1-5; tentatively, D is TRBD1 (6 bases). TRBV23-1 carries the ORF label, with uncertain function. V gave up 4 bases and J gave up 0 bases, with 10 bases separating them. This CDR3 has 15 amino acids. CDR3 amino acids: CASSRQGNSNQPQHF. The CDR3 nucleotides are TGCGCCAGCAGTCGTCAGGGGAATAGCAATCAGCCCCAGCATTTT.

The gene calls are TRBV13 and TRBJ2-2; TRBD1 agrees at 10 bases. Trimming took 7 bases from V and 2 from J; bases not matched to a gene: 10. This CDR3 has 17 amino acids. Germline-derived CDR1 and CDR2 are PRHDT and FYEKMQ (reference sequence). CDR3 sequence (DNA): TGTGCCAGCAACCCCGGGGGGGACAGGGGTAACACCGGGGAGCTGTTTTTT. Protein: CASNPGGDRGNTGELFF.

Turning to this clone: The same CDR3 arises from other DNA sequences in this sample as well. CDR3 protein: CASSLQETQYF. CDR3 nucleotide sequence: TGTGCCAGCAGCCTTCAAGAGACCCAGTACTTC. The V and J genes are TRBV5-4 and TRBJ2-5, with D unresolved. Per the germline V gene, CDR1 is SGHNT and CDR2 is YYREEE (reference sequence). The CDR3 runs to 11 residues. V lost 4 bases and J lost 2, with 3 bases in between.

The chain combines TRBV11-1 with TRBJ1-2, with D unclear. CDR1 and CDR2 from the germline V gene are SGHAT and FQDESV (reference sequence). The CDR3 has 14 residues. Trimming shortened V by 3 bases and J by 4 bases, and 12 bases separated the two germline ends. CDR3 in DNA: TGTGCCAGCAGCTTGGCCGGAGTCTCCTATGGCTACACCTTC. Translation: CASSLAGVSYGYTF. The entire variable domain, with the rest obtained from reference TRBV11-1 and TRBJ1-2, is as follows: EAEVAQSPRYKITEKSQAVAFWCDPISGHATLYWYRQILGQGPELLVQFQDESVVDDSQLPKDRFSAERLKGVDSTLKIQPAELGDSAMYLCASSLAGVSYGYTFGSGTRLTVV.

This clone was picked up one time. The V and J genes are TRBV19 and TRBJ2-1; D might be TRBD2 (6 bases). Germline loops: CDR1 LNHDA, CDR2 SQIVND (reference sequence). CDR3 length: 15 amino acids. V lost 5 bases and J lost 2, with 13 bases in between. CDR3 region: CASSLAGSTYNEQFF. The CDR3 DNA reads as TGTGCCAGTAGTTTGGCGGGATCCACCTACAATGAGCAGTTCTTC.

The table lists this clone with a count of one. The chain recombines TRBV4-1 with TRBJ1-4; D gene unclear. The CDR3 totals 17 residues. CDR1 and CDR2 (germline): MGHRA, YSYEKL. The ends were cut back, 2 bases at V and 4 bases at J, with 17 bases in the middle. DNA for the CDR3: TGCGCCAGCAGCCAACAACCGGGGATGGGAATTAATGAAAAACTGTTTTTT. As protein: CASSQQPGMGINEKLFF.

The CDR3 DNA reads as TGCGCCAGCAGCCAAGGGGGACAGGGGGGAGGCTATGGCTACACCTTC. Translated, it gives CASSQGGQGGGYGYTF. The rearrangement joins TRBV4-1 to TRBJ1-2, with 11 bases lining up with TRBD1. This CDR3 comprises 16 residues. Trimming took 1 base from V and 4 from J; bases not matched to a gene: 5. Germline values: CDR1 MGHRA, CDR2 YSYEKL.

In its sample, this clone was seen a few times. V and J are TRBV2 and TRBJ2-4; D possibly corresponds to TRBD1 (5 bases). Between the trimmed V and J ends, which lost 3 bases and 1 base, there was a span of 13 bases. The CDR3 runs 16 residues. From germline, CDR1 is SNHLY and CDR2 FYNNEI. The DNA for the CDR3 is TGTGCCAGCAGTGACCTAGGGGTTTCCGCCAAAAACATTCAGTACTTC. This codes for CASSDLGVSAKNIQYF.

CDR3 sequence (DNA): TGTGCCAGCAGCCAAGTGACTAGCGGGATGGACGAGACCCAGTACTTC. This sequence encodes CASSQVTSGMDETQYF. V usage is TRBV4-2 and J usage is TRBJ2-5; 11 nucleotides agree with TRBD2. After removal of 1 base from V and 5 bases from J, the junction contained 6 bases not matched to a gene. There are 16 residues in the CDR3. The germline V gene has CDR1 LGHNA and CDR2 YNFKEQ.

The V and J genes are TRBV19 and TRBJ2-2; 7 nucleotides line up with TRBD1. This CDR3 contains 14 residues. After removal of 6 bases from V and 1 base from J, the junction contained 2 bases not matched to a gene. Germline-derived CDR1 and CDR2 are LNHDA and SQIVND (reference sequence). CDR3 nucleotides: TGTGCCAGTAGGGACAGGAGGAACACCGGGGAGCTGTTTTTT. This translates into CASRDRRNTGELFF. The full variable domain, in which reference TRBV19 and TRBJ2-2 provide the parts outside the CDR3, is DGGITQSPKYLFRKEGQNVTLSCEQNLNHDAMYWYRQDPGQGLRLIYYSQIVNDFQKGDIAEGYSVSREKKESFPLTVTSAQKNPTAFYLCASRDRRNTGELFFGEGSRLTVL.

V usage is TRBV7-3 and J usage is TRBJ2-1; unclear D gene. Germline CDR1 is SGHTA and CDR2 is FQGTGA. This CDR3 has 17 residues. V was trimmed by 5 bases and J by 2 bases, leaving 19 bases between them. CDR3: CASSLNLARSAYNEQFF. CDR3 coding DNA: TGTGCCAGCAGCCTTAACCTTGCAAGGAGCGCCTACAATGAGCAGTTCTTC.

This clone was detected only once. The V and J genes are TRBV5-6 and TRBJ2-1; 14 bases are a match to TRBD2. This CDR3 is built from 16 residues. The trim removed 3 bases at V and 8 bases at J, leaving 7 bases unmatched. Germline V gene sequence: CDR1 SGHDT, CDR2 YYEEEE. CDR3: CASSWTSGRKVYEQFF. CDR3 in DNA: TGTGCCAGCAGCTGGACTAGCGGGAGGAAGGTGTATGAGCAGTTCTTC.

Of note for this clone: Other nucleotide sequences from this sample produce the same CDR3. This rearrangement joins TRBV7-9 to TRBJ2-3; the D gene is possibly TRBD2 (6 bases). Germline loops: CDR1 SEHNR, CDR2 FQNEAQ (reference sequence). V lost 1 base, J lost 2 bases, and 10 bases lay in between. The length of the CDR3 is 15 residues. CDR3: CASSLGAGNTDTQYF. The CDR3 DNA is TGTGCCAGCAGCTTAGGTGCGGGAAACACAGATACGCAGTATTTT.

The chain recombines TRBV19 with TRBJ1-1; TRBD1 might be the D (6 bases). Germline CDR1 reads LNHDA; CDR2 reads SQIVND (reference sequence). There are 13 residues in the CDR3. V was clipped by 10 bases and J by 1 base, with 13 bases between them. In nucleotides, the CDR3 is TGTGCCATCAGGGGAGTTGGGAACACTGAAGCTTTCTTT. This gives the protein CAIRGVGNTEAFF.

V usage is TRBV5-1 and J usage is TRBJ2-5; the match to TRBD2 covers 8 bases. J lost 5 bases, V lost 0 bases, and 3 bases had no gene match. Germline V gene lookup returns CDR1 SGHRS and CDR2 YFSETQ. The CDR3 runs to 14 residues. The DNA for the CDR3 is TGCGCCAGCAGCTTGGTTAGCGGGATGGAGACCCAGTACTTC. Encoded protein: CASSLVSGMETQYF.

The chain carries TRBV7-6 and TRBJ1-5, with TRBD1 matching over 9 bases. Germline V gene data show CDR1 as SGHVS and CDR2 as FNYEAQ. The CDR3 extends over 15 amino acids. Unmatched junction bases numbered 4, after V lost 2 bases and J lost 5 bases. This CDR3 is CASSLLDRGDQPQHF. The CDR3, as DNA: TGTGCCAGCAGCTTATTAGACAGGGGGGATCAGCCCCAGCATTTT. Looking up the rest from reference TRBV7-6 and TRBJ1-5 gives the full variable domain: GAGVSQSPRYKVTKRGQDVALRCDPISGHVSLYWYRQALGQGPEFLTYFNYEAQQDKSGLPNDRFSAERPEGSISTLTIQRTEQRDSAMYRCASSLLDRGDQPQHFGDGTRLSIL.

The chain is built from TRBV6-2 or TRBV6-3 and TRBJ1-4, with D unclear. Trimming removed 6 bases from V and 11 bases from J, with 10 bases in between. This CDR3 has 11 amino acids. Germline CDR1 is MNHEY and CDR2 is SVGEGT. This chain's CDR3 is CASSQSRKLFF. The CDR3 region has the DNA TGTGCCAGCAGCCAAAGCCGGAAACTGTTTTTT.

The genes are TRBV9 and TRBJ1-2; TRBD1 matches 9 bases. The CDR3 sequence is 15 residues long. Germline V lookup: CDR1 SGDLS, CDR2 YYNGEE. The J segment lost 8 bases and the V segment lost 3 bases, leaving 11 bases of the junction unmatched. The CDR3 sequence: CASSERTGGAEGYTF. CDR3 DNA sequence: TGTGCCAGCAGCGAGAGAACAGGGGGCGCGGAAGGCTACACCTTC.

The genes are TRBV5-1 and TRBJ2-1, with D perhaps TRBD2 (6 bases). Trimming left V 3 bases short and J 7 bases short, with 14 bases between. The CDR3 sequence is 14 residues long. The germline CDR1 and CDR2 sequences are SGHRS and YFSETQ. The CDR3 region is CASSSGGVANEQFF. DNA for the CDR3: TGCGCCAGCAGCTCGGGCGGGGTGGCGAATGAGCAGTTCTTC.

The chain couples TRBV7-9 to TRBJ1-2, with unresolved D. Germline CDR1 SEHNR, CDR2 FQNEAQ (reference sequence). The CDR3 spans 13 residues. V was clipped by 5 bases and J by 8 bases, with 15 bases between them. Here the CDR3 reads CASSPQGVPGYTF. CDR3 bases: TGTGCCAGCAGCCCACAAGGAGTTCCCGGCTACACCTTC. The full variable domain, with the rest looked up from reference TRBV7-9 and TRBJ1-2, is DTGVSQNPRHKITKRGQNVTFRCDPISEHNRLYWYRQTLGQGPEFLTYFQNEAQLEKSRLLSDRFSAERPKGSFSTLEIQRTEQGDSAMYLCASSPQGVPGYTFGSGTRLTVV.

The chain joins TRBV7-2 to TRBJ2-1; D is possibly TRBD2 (7 bases). V gave up 5 bases and J gave up 5 bases, with 13 bases separating them. Germline V gives CDR1 SGHTA, CDR2 FQGNSA. The CDR3 is 14 amino acids. This CDR3 reads CASSPRGGHNEQFF. CDR3 DNA sequence: TGTGCCAGCAGCCCGAGGGGGGGCCACAATGAGCAGTTCTTC.

This chain joins TRBV19 and TRBJ2-3, with TRBD1 identical over 7 bases. With V trimmed by 6 bases and J by 0 bases, 9 bases remained unmatched. CDR1 and CDR2 from the germline V gene are LNHDA and SQIVND (reference sequence). This CDR3 region has 16 residues. CDR3 sequence: CASRVTPGQSTDTQYF. The CDR3 bases are TGTGCCAGTAGGGTGACCCCGGGACAGAGCACAGATACGCAGTATTTT.

The chain carries TRBV7-6 and TRBJ2-5; weak D call: TRBD2 (6 bases). V lost 4 bases and J lost 5, with 17 bases in between. This CDR3 has 15 amino acids. Per germline, CDR1 SGHVS and CDR2 FNYEAQ. CDR3 region: CASSSILGGGETQYF. In DNA form, the CDR3 reads TGTGCCAGCAGCTCGATTCTGGGAGGCGGGGAGACCCAGTACTTC.

This chain links TRBV11-3 with TRBJ1-1; D is uncertain. CDR3 length: 14 amino acids. Trimming removed 3 bases at V and 3 bases at J, with 11 bases between. Per germline, CDR1 SGHNT and CDR2 YENEEA. The CDR3 nucleotides are TGTGCCAGCAGCTTTGGCACTATCTACACTGAAGCTTTCTTT. Protein sequence: CASSFGTIYTEAFF.

This clone was recorded once. The chain uses TRBV7-2 and TRBJ1-6, with D hard to call. Between the trimmed V and J ends, which lost 1 base and 7 bases, there was a span of 14 bases. Germline CDR1 reads SGHTA; CDR2 reads FQGNSA. The CDR3 sequence is 16 residues long. The CDR3 DNA reads TGTGCCAGCAGCTTAGGTCCCCTCGGGGAGAATTCACCCCTCCACTTT. Its translation is CASSLGPLGENSPLHF.

Only one count was recorded for this clone. The V gene is TRBV19, the J gene TRBJ1-5; 7 bases are shared with TRBD1. This CDR3 contains 16 residues. After removal of 3 bases from V and 1 base from J, the junction contained 6 bases not matched to a gene. The V gene's germline CDR1 is LNHDA and CDR2 SQIVND (reference sequence). The CDR3, as DNA: TGTGCCAGTAGTATTATGGAGACAGGGAGCAATCAGCCCCAGCATTTT. Its translation: CASSIMETGSNQPQHF.